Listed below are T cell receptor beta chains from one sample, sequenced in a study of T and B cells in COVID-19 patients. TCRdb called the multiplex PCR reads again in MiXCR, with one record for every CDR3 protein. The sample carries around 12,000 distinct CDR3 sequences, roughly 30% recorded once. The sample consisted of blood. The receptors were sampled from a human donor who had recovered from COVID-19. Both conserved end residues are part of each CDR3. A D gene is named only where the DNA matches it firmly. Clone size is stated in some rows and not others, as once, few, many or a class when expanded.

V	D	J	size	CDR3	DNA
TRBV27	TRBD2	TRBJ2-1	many	CASSSFLTSGRWNNEQFF	TGTGCCAGCAGTTCCTTCCTCACTAGCGGGAGGTGGAATAATGAGCAGTTCTTC
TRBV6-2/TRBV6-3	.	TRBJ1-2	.	CASSYSGRVEGYTF	TGTGCCAGCAGTTACTCCGGCAGGGTCGAGGGCTACACCTTC
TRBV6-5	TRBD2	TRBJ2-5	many	CASSNEGLAGETQYF	TGTGCCAGCAGTAACGAGGGACTAGCGGGAGAGACCCAGTACTTC
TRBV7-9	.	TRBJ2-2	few	CASSLANRGRPGTGELFF	TGTGCCAGCAGCTTGGCGAACAGAGGTCGACCGGGCACCGGGGAGCTGTTTTTT
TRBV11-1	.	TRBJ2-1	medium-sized	CASSPEGGVNEQFF	TGTGCCAGCAGCCCAGAGGGGGGAGTTAATGAGCAGTTCTTC
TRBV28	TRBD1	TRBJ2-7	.	CASSLRTGGYEQYF	TGTGCCAGCAGTTTACGGACAGGAGGCTACGAGCAGTACTTC
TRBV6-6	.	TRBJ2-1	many	CASSYSGSYNEQFF	TGTGCCAGCAGTTACAGCGGGTCCTACAATGAGCAGTTCTTC
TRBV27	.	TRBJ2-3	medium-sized	CASRGRDWTDTQYF	TGTGCCAGCAGGGGACGGGATTGGACAGATACGCAGTATTTT
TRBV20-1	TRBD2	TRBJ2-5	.	CSALTWDYAETQYF	TGCAGTGCGCTTACTTGGGACTATGCCGAGACCCAGTACTTC
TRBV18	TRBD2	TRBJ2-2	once	CASSPRTSGSAGELFF	TGTGCCAGCTCACCTCGGACTAGCGGGAGTGCCGGGGAGCTGTTTTTT
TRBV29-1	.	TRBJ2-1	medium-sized	CSVSGAQSSYNEQFF	TGCAGCGTTTCAGGAGCCCAGAGCTCCTACAATGAGCAGTTCTTC
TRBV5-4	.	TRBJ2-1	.	CASSFRLDRGNEQFF	TGTGCCAGCAGCTTTCGACTAGACCGGGGGAATGAGCAGTTCTTC
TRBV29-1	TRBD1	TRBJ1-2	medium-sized	CSVDPEGTGRGYTF	TGCAGCGTTGACCCAGAGGGGACAGGGAGAGGCTACACCTTC
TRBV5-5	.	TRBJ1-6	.	CASSLVEGPLMESPLHF	TGCGCCAGCAGCTTGGTTGAGGGACCATTGATGGAATCACCCCTCCACTTT
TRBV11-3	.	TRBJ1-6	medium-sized	CASSSIRGSPLHF	TGTGCCAGCAGCTCAATCCGAGGTTCACCCCTCCACTTT
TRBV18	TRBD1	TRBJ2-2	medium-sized	CASSPSTGTAGELFF	TGTGCCAGCTCACCAAGCACCGGGACAGCCGGGGAGCTGTTTTTT
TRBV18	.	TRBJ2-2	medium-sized	CASSPRWENTGELFF	TGTGCCAGCTCACCACGGTGGGAGAACACCGGGGAGCTGTTTTTT